The 23 T cell receptor beta chains presented below share a single source sample, sequenced in a study of T cells in localized non-small cell lung cancer. Sequenced by immunoSEQ multiplex PCR; TCRdb stores in-frame clones only, minus some. The repertoire has 1,500 to 2,000 clones, 33% of them found once; the top ten carry about an eighth. Sequences were derived from normal lung tissue next to the tumor, sampled before any cancer treatment. The receptors were gathered from a woman aged 35-75 years with stage I lung adenocarcinoma.

The chain employs TRBV5-1 and TRBJ2-2; no firm D call. Looked up from germline, CDR1 is SGHRS and CDR2 is YFSETQ. The CDR3 is 14 amino acids. Deletions cut 4 bases from V and 4 bases from J, with 11 bases between. The CDR3 region has the DNA TGCGCCAGCAGCCCAATGGGCCTCACCGGGGAGCTGTTTTTT. It specifies CASSPMGLTGELFF.

In its sample, this clone ranks as medium-sized. This chain uses TRBV11-3 with TRBJ2-1; 12 bases are a match to TRBD2. CDR1 and CDR2 from the germline V gene are SGHNT and YENEEA. V shed 5 bases and J 4 bases; nucleotides not matched to a gene: 15. The CDR3 runs to 19 residues. CDR3 bases: TGTGCCAGCAGCCCACCAGCCGGGACTAGCGGGTCTATGTACAATGAGCAGTTCTTC. This translates into CASSPPAGTSGSMYNEQFF.

V gene TRBV19 combines with J gene TRBJ2-3, with a tentative D call TRBD2 (5 bases). This CDR3 is built from 13 residues. Trimming pared 5 bases from V and 6 bases from J, leaving 12 bases between. Looked up from germline, CDR1 is LNHDA and CDR2 is SQIVND (reference sequence). The CDR3 region has the DNA TGTGCCAGTAGTGCCGACCCGGGGGATACGCAGTATTTT. Translation: CASSADPGDTQYF.

V gene TRBV11-3 combines with J gene TRBJ2-5, with TRBD2 matching over 10 bases. Looked up from germline, CDR1 is SGHNT and CDR2 is YENEEA. With 5 bases clipped from V and 3 bases from J, the junction kept 6 bases outside the gene matches. The CDR3 contains 15 residues. The CDR3 coding sequence is TGTGCCAGCAGCCCGCGGACTAGCGGAGAAGAGACCCAGTACTTC. Protein: CASSPRTSGEETQYF.

This clone was counted only a few times. This chain joins TRBV28 and TRBJ1-5, with D maybe TRBD1 (6 bases). CDR1 is MDHEN, CDR2 SYDVKM, per germline. The V and J ends lost 7 bases and 8 bases respectively, with 12 bases between them. This CDR3 has 12 residues. Here the CDR3 reads CASTQGGEPQHF. The CDR3 bases are TGTGCCAGCACCCAAGGGGGGGAGCCCCAGCATTTT.

The rearrangement uses TRBV29-1 and TRBJ2-2; 10 bases are shared with TRBD1. The CDR3 covers 16 residues. The germline V gene encodes CDR1 SQVTM and CDR2 ANQGSEA. V was pared by 8 bases and J by 6 bases, with 15 bases of the junction left unmatched. CDR3 bases: TGCAGCATCCTGATACCGGGACAGGGGTACCCCGGGGAGCTGTTTTTT. Translation gives CSILIPGQGYPGELFF.

This clone was picked up a small number of times. The chain uses TRBV6-1 and TRBJ1-4, with 9 bases matching TRBD1. The V segment lost 1 base and the J segment 8 bases; nucleotides outside the gene matches: 2. The germline gives CDR1 MNHNS, CDR2 SASEGT. This CDR3 contains 14 residues. The CDR3 spells CASSEGDRDEKLFF. The CDR3 region has the DNA TGTGCCAGCAGTGAAGGGGACAGGGACGAAAAACTGTTTTTT.

V usage is TRBV28 and J usage is TRBJ1-4; D ambiguous. The CDR3 has 15 residues. The germline gives CDR1 MDHEN, CDR2 SYDVKM. V was pared by 6 bases and J by 6 bases, with 17 bases between. In DNA form, the CDR3 reads TGTGCCAGCAGCGTAGCCGGGTCCCGAGATGAAAAACTGTTTTTT. Protein sequence: CASSVAGSRDEKLFF. Full variable domain (outside the CDR3, taken from reference TRBV28 and TRBJ1-4): DVKVTQSSRYLVKRTGEKVFLECVQDMDHENMFWYRQDPGLGLRLIYFSYDVKMKEKGDIPEGYSVSREKKERFSLILESASTNQTSMYLCASSVAGSRDEKLFFGSGTQLSVL.

The V call is TRBV14, the J call TRBJ2-2; TRBD1 is a possible D gene (7 bases). The CDR3 length is 15 residues. The ends were cut back, 2 bases at V and 8 bases at J, with 15 bases in the middle. The germline gives CDR1 SGHDN, CDR2 FVKESK. The CDR3 nucleotides read TGTGCCAGCAGCCAATCCAGGGGGGCCACGGGGGAGCTGTTTTTT. Amino acids: CASSQSRGATGELFF.

This clone was seen more than once but under ten times. This chain connects TRBV11-3 to TRBJ2-2, with 11 bases fitting TRBD2. With 5 bases clipped from V and 3 bases from J, the junction kept 5 bases outside the gene matches. This CDR3 contains 16 residues. Per the germline V gene, CDR1 is SGHNT and CDR2 is YENEEA. CDR3 DNA sequence: TGTGCCAGCAGCCCACGGACTAGCGGGTACACCGGGGAGCTGTTTTTT. Protein sequence: CASSPRTSGYTGELFF. Filled out from reference TRBV11-3 and TRBJ2-2, the complete variable domain reads EAGVVQSPRYKIIEKKQPVAFWCNPISGHNTLYWYLQNLGQGPELLIRYENEEAVDDSQLPKDRFSAERLKGVDSTLKIQPAELGDSAVYLCASSPRTSGYTGELFFGEGSRLTVL.

This sequence joins TRBV12-2 and TRBJ1-2. TRBV12-2 counts as a pseudogene. The CDR3 totals 16 residues. The CDR3 spells CASRPRPSPKGYGYTF. The DNA of the CDR3 is TGTGCAAGTCGCCCACGACCATCCCCGAAAGGCTATGGCTACACCTTC.

The CDR3 region is CASRDTSYNEQFF. In DNA form, the CDR3 reads TGTGCCAGCAGAGACACCTCCTACAATGAGCAGTTCTTC. The genes are TRBV25-1 and TRBJ2-1; D not resolved. The V end was cut by 6 bases, the J end by 0 bases, with 6 bases between. Germline CDR1 MGHDK, CDR2 SYGVNS. This CDR3 has 13 residues.

V usage is TRBV6-8 and J usage is TRBJ2-3; TRBD1 might be the D (6 bases). This CDR3 contains 15 residues. The germline gives CDR1 MNHGY, CDR2 SAAAGT. V lost 6 bases, J lost 1 base, and 14 bases lay in between. Written as DNA, the CDR3 is TGTGCCAGCAGGGGCGGACAGCAGGGCACAGATACGCAGTATTTT. This codes for CASRGGQQGTDTQYF.

The J gene is TRBJ1-3, the V gene TRBV19; D is perhaps TRBD1 (5 bases). V was cut by 5 bases and J by 0 bases, with 14 bases left in between. The CDR3 is 16 residues long. In germline, CDR1 is LNHDA, CDR2 SQIVND (reference sequence). CDR3 DNA sequence: TGTGCCAGTAGTCGACAGCGAAGTCCCTCTGGAAACACCATATATTTT. Translated: CASSRQRSPSGNTIYF. The full variable domain, its missing parts supplied by reference TRBV19 and TRBJ1-3, is DGGITQSPKYLFRKEGQNVTLSCEQNLNHDAMYWYRQDPGQGLRLIYYSQIVNDFQKGDIAEGYSVSREKKESFPLTVTSAQKNPTAFYLCASSRQRSPSGNTIYFGEGSWLTVV.

This chain joins TRBV30 and TRBJ2-4; D is possibly TRBD1 (5 bases). Germline lookup yields CDR1 GTSNPN and CDR2 SVGIG (reference sequence). V was trimmed by 3 bases and J by 9 bases, leaving 12 bases between them. The CDR3 contains 12 residues. CDR3 in amino acids: CAWRGVSVIQYF. Written as DNA, the CDR3 is TGTGCCTGGAGAGGGGTATCAGTCATTCAGTACTTC.

This clone was picked up a small number of times. The V call is TRBV30, the J call TRBJ1-5; 8 bases are a match to TRBD1. Trimming cost V 4 bases and J 6 bases; bases outside gene matches: 11. Germline V CDR1 and CDR2: GTSNPN, SVGIG (reference sequence). The CDR3 extends over 15 amino acids. CDR3 amino acids: CAWNKGQGTFQPQHF. The CDR3 DNA reads TGTGCCTGGAACAAAGGACAGGGTACGTTTCAGCCCCAGCATTTT.

The chain combines TRBV11-3 with TRBJ2-1; D is ambiguous. Germline loops: CDR1 SGHNT, CDR2 YENEEA. V lost 3 bases to trimming and J lost 5 bases, with 14 bases between them. CDR3 length equals 15 residues. CDR3 region: CASSLTASNNNEQFF. The CDR3 nucleotides read TGTGCCAGCAGCTTGACGGCTAGTAATAACAATGAGCAGTTCTTC.

This clone has more than one count but fewer than ten. The CDR3: CASSLDYSGANVLTF. In DNA, the CDR3 is TGTGCCAGCAGCTTAGACTACTCTGGGGCCAACGTCCTGACTTTC. The chain employs TRBV11-3 and TRBJ2-6; D gene unclear. Between the trimmed V and J ends, which lost 0 bases and 0 bases, there was a span of 3 bases. The CDR3 covers 15 residues. In germline, CDR1 is SGHNT, CDR2 YENEEA.

This chain links TRBV28 with TRBJ1-3; D is undetermined. V lost 6 bases to trimming and J lost 4 bases, with 7 bases between them. The CDR3 covers 12 residues. Germline CDR1 and CDR2: MDHEN and SYDVKM. CDR3 residues: CASSRWGNTIYF. The CDR3 nucleotides read TGTGCCAGCAGCCGATGGGGAAACACCATATATTTT.

The sample holds one count of this clone. The chain carries TRBV19 and TRBJ1-4; D gene unclear. The CDR3 is made up of 14 amino acids. With 7 bases removed from V and 0 bases from J, the gap between germline ends came to 9 bases. Germline V gene lookup returns CDR1 LNHDA and CDR2 SQIVND (reference sequence). The CDR3 DNA reads TGTGCCAGTACCTTCTCGGCAACTAATGAAAAACTGTTTTTT. Amino acid sequence: CASTFSATNEKLFF.

By share, this clone counts as medium-sized. CDR3 sequence reads: CASSLSLAGHNEQFF. CDR3 bases: TGTGCCAGCAGCTTGAGTCTAGCGGGCCACAATGAGCAGTTCTTC. This rearrangement joins TRBV11-3 to TRBJ2-1; TRBD2 aligns across 8 bases. The germline V gene has CDR1 SGHNT and CDR2 YENEEA. The CDR3 totals 15 residues. V lost 3 bases, J lost 5 bases, and 6 bases stayed unmatched.

By share, this clone ranks as medium-sized (0.01 to 0.1%). The V and J genes are TRBV11-3 and TRBJ1-1, with D hard to call. The ends were cut back, 5 bases at V and 1 base at J, with 14 bases in the middle. The length of the CDR3 is 15 residues. Germline CDR1 SGHNT, CDR2 YENEEA. CDR3: CASSHLFGRNTEAFF. The CDR3 nucleotides read TGTGCCAGCAGCCACCTGTTTGGGAGGAACACTGAAGCTTTCTTT.

In this sample, this clone turned up a few times. The rearrangement joins TRBV29-1 to TRBJ1-2; TRBD1 is a possible D gene (5 bases). Germline V gives CDR1 SQVTM, CDR2 ANQGSEA. The CDR3 has 13 amino acids. Trimming removed 5 bases from V and 4 bases from J, with 14 bases in between. CDR3 sequence (DNA): TGCAGCGTTAGGGGTCAGGGCGGCTATGGCTACACCTTC. As protein: CSVRGQGGYGYTF.